Below are 3 T cell receptor beta chains sequenced from a single sample in a study of T cells in Graves' hyperthyroidism and ophthalmopathy. Regions amplified from RNA transcripts were the TCR beta CDR3 regions. Using the HTBI primer set, a first-round RT-PCR was run on the TCR CDR3. MiXCR was run by TCRdb on the multiplex PCR reads, yielding one entry per CDR3 protein. Of a few hundred thousand distinct CDR3 sequences detected, less than 20% appear once; the ten largest clones hold roughly 7.4%. Sequencing was done on a sample of blood. Receptors were obtained from a woman between 18 and 29 years old with Graves' hyperthyroidism.

A word on this clonotype: This sequence may be a read error, since a much larger clone differs from it by one base. The genes are TRBV9 and TRBJ2-5, with TRBD1 as a possible D gene (6 bases). Deletions cut 4 bases from V and 2 bases from J, with 18 bases between. From germline, CDR1 is SGDLS and CDR2 YYNGEE. The CDR3 contains 16 residues. The CDR3 sequence: CASSRGTGSPQETQYF. As DNA, the CDR3 is TGTGCCAGCAGCCGGGGAACAGGGAGCCCACAAGAGACCCAGTACTTC.

This clonotype showed up many times. The V call is TRBV3-1, the J call TRBJ1-2; D remains unclear. Germline CDR1 reads LGHDT; CDR2 reads YNNKEL (reference sequence). The CDR3 extends over 16 amino acids. V was trimmed by 4 bases and J by 14 bases, leaving 29 bases between them. CDR3 bases: TGTGCCAGCAGCCCCCGCCCCGGGCCGAGGGCGGGTGTTGGGACCTTC. Translating gives CASSPRPGPRAGVGTF.

This clonotype was picked up many times. V and J are TRBV10-3 and TRBJ1-5, with 9 bases fitting TRBD1. Per the germline V gene, CDR1 is ENHRY and CDR2 is SYGVKD. V was pared by 5 bases and J by 5 bases, with 4 bases of the junction left unmatched. The CDR3 contains 14 residues. The chain's CDR3 is CAISSGQGDQPQHF. The CDR3 bases are TGTGCCATCAGTTCGGGACAGGGTGATCAGCCCCAGCATTTT.